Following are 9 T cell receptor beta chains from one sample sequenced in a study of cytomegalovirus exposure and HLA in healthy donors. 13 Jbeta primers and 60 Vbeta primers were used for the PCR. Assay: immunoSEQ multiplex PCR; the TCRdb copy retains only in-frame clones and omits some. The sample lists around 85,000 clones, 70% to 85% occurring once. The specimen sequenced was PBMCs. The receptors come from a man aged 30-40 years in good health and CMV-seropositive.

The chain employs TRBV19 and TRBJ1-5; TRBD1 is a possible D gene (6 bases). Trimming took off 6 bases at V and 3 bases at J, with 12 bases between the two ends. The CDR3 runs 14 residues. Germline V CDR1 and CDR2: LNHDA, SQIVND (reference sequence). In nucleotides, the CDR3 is TGTGCCAGTAGGCGACAGGCACCCAATCAGCCCCAGCATTTT. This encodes CASRRQAPNQPQHF. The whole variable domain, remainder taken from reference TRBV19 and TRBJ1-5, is DGGITQSPKYLFRKEGQNVTLSCEQNLNHDAMYWYRQDPGQGLRLIYYSQIVNDFQKGDIAEGYSVSREKKESFPLTVTSAQKNPTAFYLCASRRQAPNQPQHFGDGTRLSIL.

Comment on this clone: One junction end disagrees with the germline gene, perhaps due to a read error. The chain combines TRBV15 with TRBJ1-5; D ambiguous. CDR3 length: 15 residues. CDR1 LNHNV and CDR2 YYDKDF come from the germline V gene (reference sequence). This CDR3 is CATSRDRRDNQPQNF. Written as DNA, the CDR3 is TGTGCCACCAGCAGAGATAGGAGGGATAATCAGCCCCAGAATTTT.

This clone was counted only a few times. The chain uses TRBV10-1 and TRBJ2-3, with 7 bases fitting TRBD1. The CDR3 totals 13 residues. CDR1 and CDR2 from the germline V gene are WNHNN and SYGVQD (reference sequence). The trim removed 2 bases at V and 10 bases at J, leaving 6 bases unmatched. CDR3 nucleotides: TGCGCCAGCAGTGAGCCGACAGGGAATTCGCAGTATTTT. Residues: CASSEPTGNSQYF.

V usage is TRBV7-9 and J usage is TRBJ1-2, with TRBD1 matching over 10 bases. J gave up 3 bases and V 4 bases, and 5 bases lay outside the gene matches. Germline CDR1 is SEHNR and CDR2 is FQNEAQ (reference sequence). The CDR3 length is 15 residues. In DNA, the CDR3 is TGTGCCAGCAGCTCCCCCGGGACAGGGGACTATGGCTACACCTTC. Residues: CASSSPGTGDYGYTF. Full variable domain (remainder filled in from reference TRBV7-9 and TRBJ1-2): DTGVSQNPRHKITKRGQNVTFRCDPISEHNRLYWYRQTLGQGPEFLTYFQNEAQLEKSRLLSDRFSAERPKGSFSTLEIQRTEQGDSAMYLCASSSPGTGDYGYTFGSGTRLTVV.

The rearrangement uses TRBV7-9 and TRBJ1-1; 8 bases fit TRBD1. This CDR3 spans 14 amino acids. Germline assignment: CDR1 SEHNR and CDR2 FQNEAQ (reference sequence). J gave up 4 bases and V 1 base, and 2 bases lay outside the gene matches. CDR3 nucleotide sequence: TGTGCCAGCAGCTTAGGCAGGGGGCGCACTGAAGCTTTCTTT. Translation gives CASSLGRGRTEAFF. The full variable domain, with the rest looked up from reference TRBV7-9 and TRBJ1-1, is DTGVSQNPRHKITKRGQNVTFRCDPISEHNRLYWYRQTLGQGPEFLTYFQNEAQLEKSRLLSDRFSAERPKGSFSTLEIQRTEQGDSAMYLCASSLGRGRTEAFFGQGTRLTVV.

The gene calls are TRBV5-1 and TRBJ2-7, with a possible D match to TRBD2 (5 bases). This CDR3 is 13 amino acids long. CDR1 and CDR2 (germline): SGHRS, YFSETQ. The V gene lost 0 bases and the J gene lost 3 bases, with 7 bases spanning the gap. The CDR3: CASSLGDYYEQYF. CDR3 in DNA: TGCGCCAGCAGCTTGGGCGACTACTACGAGCAGTACTTC.

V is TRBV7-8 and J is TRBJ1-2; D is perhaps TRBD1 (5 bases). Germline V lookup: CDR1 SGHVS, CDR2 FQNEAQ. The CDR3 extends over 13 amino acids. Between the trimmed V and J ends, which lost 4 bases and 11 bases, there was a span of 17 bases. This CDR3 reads CASSYTTKGSYTF. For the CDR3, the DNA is TGTGCCAGCAGCTACACTACGAAGGGGTCGTACACCTTC.

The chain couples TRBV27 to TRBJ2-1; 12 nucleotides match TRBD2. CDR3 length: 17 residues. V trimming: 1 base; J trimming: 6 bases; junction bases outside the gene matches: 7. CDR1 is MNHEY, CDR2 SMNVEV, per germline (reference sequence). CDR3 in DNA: TGTGCCAGCAGTTTATATCCTAGCGGGAGGGCCATCAATGAGCAGTTCTTC. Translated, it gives CASSLYPSGRAINEQFF.

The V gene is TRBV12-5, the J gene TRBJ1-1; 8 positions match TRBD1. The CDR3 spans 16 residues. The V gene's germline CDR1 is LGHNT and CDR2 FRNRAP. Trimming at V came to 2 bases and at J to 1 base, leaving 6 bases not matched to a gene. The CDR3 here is CASGLTATGGNTEAFF. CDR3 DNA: TGTGCTAGTGGTTTGACGGCTACAGGGGGGAACACTGAAGCTTTCTTT.